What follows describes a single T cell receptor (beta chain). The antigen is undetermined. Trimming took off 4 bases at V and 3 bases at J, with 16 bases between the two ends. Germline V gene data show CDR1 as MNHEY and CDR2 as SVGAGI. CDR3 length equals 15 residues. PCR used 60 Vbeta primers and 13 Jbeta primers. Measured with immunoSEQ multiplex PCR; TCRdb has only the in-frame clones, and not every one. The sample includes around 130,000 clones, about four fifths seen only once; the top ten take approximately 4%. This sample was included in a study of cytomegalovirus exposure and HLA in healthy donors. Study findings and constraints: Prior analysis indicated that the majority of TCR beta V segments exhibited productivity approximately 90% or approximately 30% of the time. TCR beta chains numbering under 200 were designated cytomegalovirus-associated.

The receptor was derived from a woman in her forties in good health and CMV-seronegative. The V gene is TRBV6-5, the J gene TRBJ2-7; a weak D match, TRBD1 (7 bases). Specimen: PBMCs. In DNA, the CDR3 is TGTGCCAGCAGTTCTGACAGGGTGGGACTCTACGAGCAGTACTTC. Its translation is CASSSDRVGLYEQYF.